This T cell receptor beta chain was identified during a study of response to subunit inactivated influenza vaccine. Notes on the study in general: The authors put forward the suggestion that each seasonal influenza vaccination may bring in only a limited number of new T cells.

TCRdb re-called the RT-PCR reads through MiXCR, storing one row per CDR3 protein. The sample holds approximately 530,000 distinct CDR3 sequences, roughly 8.2% seen once. CDR1 is SGHTA and CDR2 is FQGNSA in the germline V gene. This CDR3 contains 14 residues. V shed 7 bases, J shed 7 bases, and the junction held 6 bases outside the gene matches. This clonotype has at least ten counts. Its cognate antigen is unknown. The sample here was PBMCs from blood, taken around 25 months after vaccination. This chain uses TRBV7-2 with TRBJ2-1; 11 nucleotides agree with TRBD1. This clonotype was obtained from a man between 50 and 69 years old who received an inactivated influenza vaccine. The CDR3 nucleotides read TGTGCCAGCAACCGGGACAGGGGGATGAATGAGCAGTTCTTC. This codes for CASNRDRGMNEQFF.